These T cell receptor beta chains were read from a single sample in a study of beta chain features in type 1 diabetes. TCRdb's table, derived via immunoSEQ multiplex PCR, lists solely in-frame clones and lacks some. The table lists 150,000 or so clones, 9.7% of them singletons, with nearly 0.65% in the top ten. The sequencing sample was made of central memory CD4+ T cells from blood. Receptors were obtained from a woman aged 40 to 50 in good health. CDR3s include the opening cysteine and the closing phenylalanine or tryptophan. Clone size is shown for a subset of rows, as once, few, many or a class of expanded clone.

V gene | clone size | CDR3 protein
TRBV10-3 | few | CAITGQGSTGELFF
TRBV5-4 | few | CASSLAGSRDTQYF
TRBV2 | few | CASRGRELYEQYF
TRBV9 | few | CASSLMAGRGGTEAFF
TRBV18 | few | CASSPGEGTEAFF
TRBV19 | - | CASSKTGTGVTGELFF
TRBV10-3 | - | CAAAGTGSYEQYF
TRBV29-1 | - | CSEGALFPTEAFF
TRBV6-1 | - | CASSEAPGTSYGYTF
TRBV4-2 | - | CASSQNRGHYQETQYF
TRBV7-9 | - | CASSQEVQGQLGGYTF
TRBV7-9 | - | CASRSQRGYGEQFF
TRBV15 | few | CATSRDRLAQETQYF
TRBV6-6 | many | CASSRDRSYEQYF
TRBV27 | - | CASSPGQVPTEAFF